This T cell receptor beta chain was retrieved from a study of blood T cells in healthy people across ages. Study information: Per every two T cells, about one barcoded beta molecule was captured by template switching. General study results and limits: TCR beta diversity per million T cells fell roughly linearly with age. Estimates of total diversity, which came from one million sequenced T cells, were considered to be underestimates.

A J-beta primer mix and a sample-barcoded 5' primer were used in a second PCR of about 6 to 12 cycles. Every cDNA molecule carried a tag from a template-switch adaptor bearing 12 random nucleotides. TCRdb re-derived calls from the 5' RACE reads in MiXCR, one entry per CDR3 protein. In the table there are about 1,600,000 distinct CDR3 sequences, roughly 40% of which are singletons. This clonotype was found once. Its target is not known. The sequenced material came from blood. The clonotype was recovered from a woman aged 18-29 years in good health.

The CDR3, as DNA: TGTGCCAGCAGGCCAAGACACGGGGATTCACCCCTCCACTTT. This codes for CASRPRHGDSPLHF. The V and J genes are TRBV12-3 or TRBV12-4 and TRBJ1-6; no firm D call. This CDR3 has 14 amino acids. The ends were cut back, 6 bases at V and 8 bases at J, with 14 bases in the middle.